This TCR beta chain originates from a study of blood T cell repertoires in COVID-19. At the level of the study: COVID-19 samples from acute and convalescent phases originated in the United States, Italy and Spain.

Germline V gene lookup returns CDR1 SEHNR and CDR2 FQNEAQ (reference sequence). Trimming took off 3 bases at V and 6 bases at J, with 20 bases between the two ends. The CDR3 extends over 16 amino acids. In the original processing: Estimation of nucleated cell counts relied on the amplification of reference gene primers. This table comes from immunoSEQ multiplex PCR, and its TCRdb copy is limited to in-frame clones, with some not included. V, J and clone size are taken as reported in that table, and D and trimming were inferred from the DNA itself. The data show around 75,000 clones, 84% seen once. Followed longitudinally, the Seattle patients had been enrolled during active infection.

The TCR sequence derives from a man over 45 with COVID-19, enrolled during active disease. Sample: peripheral blood. The chain combines TRBV7-9 with TRBJ1-1; possible D gene TRBD1, 6 bases. The CDR3 coding sequence is TGTGCCAGCAGCTTGGCGGGGGGCCTCCTAGGGGCTGAAGCTTTCTTT. It codes for CASSLAGGLLGAEAFF. Combining the CDR3 with reference TRBV7-9 and TRBJ1-1 gives the whole variable domain DTGVSQNPRHKITKRGQNVTFRCDPISEHNRLYWYRQTLGQGPEFLTYFQNEAQLEKSRLLSDRFSAERPKGSFSTLEIQRTEQGDSAMYLCASSLAGGLLGAEAFFGQGTRLTVV.